The entry that follows covers one TCR beta chain sequence. Donors counted as nominally healthy when sampled, yet unrecorded immune exposures were likely. This sample stems from a study of cytomegalovirus exposure and HLA in healthy donors. The CDR3 spans 14 residues. Looked up from germline, CDR1 is SEHNR and CDR2 is FQNEAQ (reference sequence). The V end was cut by 3 bases, the J end by 6 bases, with 12 bases between. PCR used 60 Vbeta primers and 13 Jbeta primers. Clones were read by immunoSEQ multiplex PCR, and TCRdb kept only the in-frame ones, dropping some. The sample contains roughly 130,000 clones, 65% to 90% of which appear only once.

The chain carries TRBV7-9 and TRBJ2-1, with D possibly being TRBD1 (5 bases). This sequence was found in a girl aged 2 to 9 in good health and CMV-seronegative. Sequencing was carried out using PBMCs. CDR3 amino acids: CASSFAGIGNEQFF. The CDR3 DNA follows: TGTGCCAGCAGCTTCGCAGGGATAGGCAATGAGCAGTTCTTC.